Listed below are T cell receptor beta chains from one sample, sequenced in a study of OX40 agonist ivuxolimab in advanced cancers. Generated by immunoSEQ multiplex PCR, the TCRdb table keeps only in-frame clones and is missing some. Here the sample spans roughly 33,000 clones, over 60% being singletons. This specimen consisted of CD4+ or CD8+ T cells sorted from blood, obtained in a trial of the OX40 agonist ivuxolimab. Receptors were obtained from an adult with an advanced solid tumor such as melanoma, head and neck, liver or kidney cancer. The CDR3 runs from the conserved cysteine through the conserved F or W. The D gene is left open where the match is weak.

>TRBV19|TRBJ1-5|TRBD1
CASKWTGFSNQPQHF
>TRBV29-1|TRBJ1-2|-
CSVEDFRTGYTF
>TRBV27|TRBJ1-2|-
CASSPRGPDYGYTF
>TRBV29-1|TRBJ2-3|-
CSVEFVTKSDTQYF
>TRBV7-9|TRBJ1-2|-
CASSREGYTF
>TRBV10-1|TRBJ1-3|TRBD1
CASSSGTGASGNTIYF
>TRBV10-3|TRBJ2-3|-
CAITPGPTLTDTQYF
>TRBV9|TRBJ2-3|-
CASSGTLGGITDTQYF
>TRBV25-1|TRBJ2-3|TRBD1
CASSEVTGGRGDTQYF
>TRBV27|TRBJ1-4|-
CASSSSVQTNEKLFF
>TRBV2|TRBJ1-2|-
CASSPSGVTYGYTF
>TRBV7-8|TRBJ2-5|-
CASSLDSGRETQYF
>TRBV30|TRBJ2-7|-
CAWSVRPNYEQYF
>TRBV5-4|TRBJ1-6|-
CASSSPDSLSPLHF
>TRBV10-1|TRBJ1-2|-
CASSADRNGGYTF
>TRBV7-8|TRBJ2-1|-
CASSLAAGSYNEQFF
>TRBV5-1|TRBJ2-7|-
CASSLDGSYEQYF
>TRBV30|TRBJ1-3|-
CAWSLGGPSGNTIYF
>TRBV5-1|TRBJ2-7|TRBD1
CASSLVGDRGEEQYF
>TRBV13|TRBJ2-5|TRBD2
CASSKRLAGGQETQYF
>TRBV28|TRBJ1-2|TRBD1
CASSSSGTGNSYGYTF
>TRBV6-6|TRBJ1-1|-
CASSYGGGGAFF
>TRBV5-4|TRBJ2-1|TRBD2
CASSYGGAVTYNEQFF
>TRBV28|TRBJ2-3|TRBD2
CASSSIAGRDADTQYF
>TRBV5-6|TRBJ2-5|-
CASSLTGTDQETQYF
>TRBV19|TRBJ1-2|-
CASSTRGGYTF
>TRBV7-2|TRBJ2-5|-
CASSLTYYQETQYF
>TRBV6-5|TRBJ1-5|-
CASSLASRSQPQHF
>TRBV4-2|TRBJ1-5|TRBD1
CASSQETGGGQPQHF
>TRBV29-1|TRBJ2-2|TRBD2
CSVSGGTNTGELFF
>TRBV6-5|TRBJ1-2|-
CASSYSRGGAGYTF
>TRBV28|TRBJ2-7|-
CASSLEYRPHEQYF
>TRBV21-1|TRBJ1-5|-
CASSKDGWWVGDRENQPQHF
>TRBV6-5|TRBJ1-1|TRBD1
CASSYSIQGETEAFF
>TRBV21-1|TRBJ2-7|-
CASSATTAYEQYF
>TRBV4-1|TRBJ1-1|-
CASSQVDGNTEAFF
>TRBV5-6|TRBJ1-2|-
CASSYDRSRYGYTF
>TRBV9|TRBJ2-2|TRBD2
CASRRTSGGAPGELFF
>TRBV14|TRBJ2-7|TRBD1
CASSHTGTGSYEQYF
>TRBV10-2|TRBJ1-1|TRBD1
CAGREGAPTEAFF
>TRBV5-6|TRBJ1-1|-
CASSLAYPGDEAFF
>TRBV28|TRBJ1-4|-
CASSPRGAGNEKLFF
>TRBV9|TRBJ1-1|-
CASSVGFDGGMNTEAFF
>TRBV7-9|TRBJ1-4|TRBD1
CASSAMTGIEEKLFF
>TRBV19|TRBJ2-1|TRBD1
CASSTKPLDRGLYEQFF
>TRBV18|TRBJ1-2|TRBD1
CASSPPAGGYYGYTF
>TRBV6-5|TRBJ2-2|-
CASSWGAAGTGELFF
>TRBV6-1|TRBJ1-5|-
CASSDDSTYQPQHF
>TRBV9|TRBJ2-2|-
CASSVAGSLTGELFF
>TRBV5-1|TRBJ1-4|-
CASSLSQGSNEKLFF
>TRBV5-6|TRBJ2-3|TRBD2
CASKKLAGGRDTQYF
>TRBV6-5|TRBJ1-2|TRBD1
CASSYTDRGSGGYTF